This TCR beta chain originates from a study of memory CD4+ T cells and cytomegalovirus serostatus. The CDR3 length is 15 residues. Per the germline V gene, CDR1 is MDHEN and CDR2 is SYDVKM. The V and J ends lost 6 bases and 5 bases respectively, with 19 bases between them. Assay: immunoSEQ multiplex PCR; the TCRdb copy retains only in-frame clones and omits some. The repertoire holds 40,000 to 45,000 clones, with over 65% as singletons. The sort gate was single viable CD3+CD4+CD8-CD45RO+ cells for memory CD4+ T cells. The sequence came from an adult in good health and CMV-seronegative. The chain carries TRBV28 and TRBJ1-1, with a possible D match to TRBD1 (6 bases). Sequencing was performed on memory CD4+ T cells from blood. The CDR3 DNA reads as TGTGCCAGCAGCCTGGGCGGGGGCGCGGGGACTGAAGCTTTCTTT. Its translation is CASSLGGGAGTEAFF. The whole variable domain, remainder taken from reference TRBV28 and TRBJ1-1, is DVKVTQSSRYLVKRTGEKVFLECVQDMDHENMFWYRQDPGLGLRLIYFSYDVKMKEKGDIPEGYSVSREKKERFSLILESASTNQTSMYLCASSLGGGAGTEAFFGQGTRLTVV.